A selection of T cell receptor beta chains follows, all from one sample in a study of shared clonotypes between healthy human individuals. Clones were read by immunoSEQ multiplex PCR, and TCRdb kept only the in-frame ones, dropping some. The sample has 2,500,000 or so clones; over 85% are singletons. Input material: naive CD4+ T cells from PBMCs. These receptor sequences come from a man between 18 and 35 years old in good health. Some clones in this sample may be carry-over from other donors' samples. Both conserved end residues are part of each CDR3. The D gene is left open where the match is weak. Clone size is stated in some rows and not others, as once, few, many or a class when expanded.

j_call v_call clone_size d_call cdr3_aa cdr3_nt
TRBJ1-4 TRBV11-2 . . CASSLGLKRGEKLFF TGTGCCAGCAGCTTAGGACTAAAGAGAGGTGAAAAACTGTTTTTT
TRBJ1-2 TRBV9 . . CASSESGSGSYGYTF TGTGCCAGCAGCGAGAGTGGGAGTGGGAGCTATGGCTACACCTTC
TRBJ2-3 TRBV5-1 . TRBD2 CASSLLVGGGTDTQYF TGCGCCAGCAGCTTGTTGGTGGGAGGGGGCACAGATACGCAGTATTTT
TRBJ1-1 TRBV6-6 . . CASSPGYTEAFF TGTGCCAGCAGCCCCGGATACACTGAAGCTTTCTTT
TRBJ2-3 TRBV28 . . CASSLGNRHSTDTQYF TGTGCCAGCAGTTTAGGGAACCGACACAGCACAGATACGCAGTATTTT
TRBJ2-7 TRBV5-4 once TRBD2 CASSEPTSGKTYEQYF TGTGCCAGCAGCGAGCCGACTAGCGGGAAGACCTACGAGCAGTACTTC
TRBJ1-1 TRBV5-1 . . CASGLDPNTEAFF TGCGCCAGCGGCCTGGACCCTAACACTGAAGCTTTCTTT
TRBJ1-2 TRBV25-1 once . CASSFAGGNGYTF TGTGCCAGCAGTTTCGCGGGTGGGAATGGCTACACCTTC
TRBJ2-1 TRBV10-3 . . CAISESAGRGEQFF TGTGCCATCAGTGAGTCTGCGGGCCGGGGTGAGCAGTTCTTC
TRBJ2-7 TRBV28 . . CASRGPPSYEQYF TGTGCCAGCAGGGGTCCCCCCAGCTACGAGCAGTACTTC
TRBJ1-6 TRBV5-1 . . CASSLEAWSPGSPLHF TGCGCCAGCAGCTTGGAGGCCTGGTCGCCGGGATCACCCCTCCACTTT
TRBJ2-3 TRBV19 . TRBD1 CASSIGTGKSTDTQYF TGTGCCAGTAGTATTGGGACAGGGAAGAGCACAGATACGCAGTATTTT
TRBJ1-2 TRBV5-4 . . CASSLLDSAYGYTF TGTGCCAGCAGCCTACTCGACAGTGCCTATGGCTACACCTTC
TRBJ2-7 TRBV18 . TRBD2 CASSPPPGAGGSYEQYF TGTGCCAGCTCACCACCCCCGGGGGCGGGAGGGTCCTACGAGCAGTACTTC
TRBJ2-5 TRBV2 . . CASQTSLYQETQYF TGTGCCAGCCAGACTAGTCTGTACCAAGAGACCCAGTACTTC
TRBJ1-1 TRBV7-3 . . CASSLRGLAPGAEAFF TGTGCCAGCAGCTTAAGGGGTTTAGCACCAGGCGCTGAAGCTTTCTTT
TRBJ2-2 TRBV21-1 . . CASSKVRGGELFF TGTGCCAGCAGCAAAGTAAGGGGCGGGGAGCTGTTTTTT
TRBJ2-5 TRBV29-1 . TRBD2 CSSSSGSETQYF TGCAGCTCCTCAAGCGGGAGTGAGACCCAGTACTTC
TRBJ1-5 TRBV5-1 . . CASSLGGFQPQHF TGCGCCAGCAGCTTGGGTGGGTTTCAGCCCCAGCATTTT
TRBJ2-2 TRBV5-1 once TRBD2 CASSWETSGDTGELFF TGCGCCAGCAGCTGGGAGACTAGCGGTGACACCGGGGAGCTGTTTTTT
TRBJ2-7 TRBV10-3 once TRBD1 CAISRTGAYEQYF TGTGCCATCAGTCGGACAGGGGCCTACGAGCAGTACTTC
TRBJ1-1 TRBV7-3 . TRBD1 CASSFGQVPYTEAFF TGTGCCAGCAGCTTCGGACAGGTTCCATACACTGAAGCTTTCTTT
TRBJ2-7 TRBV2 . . CASSEAAAALSKQYF TGTGCCAGCAGTGAAGCTGCGGCTGCACTTTCGAAGCAGTACTTC
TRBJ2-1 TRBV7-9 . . CASSFNVAPNYNEQFF TGTGCCAGCAGCTTTAATGTCGCCCCCAACTACAATGAGCAGTTCTTC
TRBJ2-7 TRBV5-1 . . CASSLATVQGRGEQYF TGCGCCAGCAGCTTGGCAACGGTACAGGGAAGAGGCGAGCAGTACTTC
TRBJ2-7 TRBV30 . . CAWIRDAYEQYF TGTGCCTGGATCAGGGACGCCTACGAGCAGTACTTC
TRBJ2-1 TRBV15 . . CATSRGWGIYNEQFF TGTGCCACCAGCAGAGGGTGGGGGATTTACAATGAGCAGTTCTTC
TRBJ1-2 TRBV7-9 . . CASSRIDRNRYGYTF TGTGCCAGCAGCCGGATTGACAGGAACCGCTATGGCTACACCTTC
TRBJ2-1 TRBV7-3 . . CASSLTGTGFNEQFF TGTGCCAGCAGCTTGACCGGGACTGGCTTCAATGAGCAGTTCTTC
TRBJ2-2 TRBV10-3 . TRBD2 CAISAGLAGADTGELFF TGTGCCATCAGTGCCGGACTAGCGGGAGCGGACACCGGGGAGCTGTTTTTT
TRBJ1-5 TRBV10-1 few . CASREAPGKSGSDSNQPQHF TGCGCCAGCAGAGAGGCACCGGGAAAAAGCGGGTCGGATAGCAATCAGCCCCAGCATTTT
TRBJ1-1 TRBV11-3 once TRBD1 CASSSRQGEAFF TGTGCCAGCAGCTCCAGACAGGGAGAAGCTTTCTTT
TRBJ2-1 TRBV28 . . CASSLFGEQFF TGTGCCAGCAGTTTATTTGGTGAGCAGTTCTTC
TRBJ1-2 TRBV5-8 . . CASRPLDVNYGYTF TGTGCCAGCAGACCTCTGGACGTCAACTATGGCTACACCTTC
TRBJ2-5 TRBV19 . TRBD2 CASSPNGGLVSETQYF TGTGCCAGTAGCCCCAACGGGGGGTTGGTTTCGGAGACCCAGTACTTC
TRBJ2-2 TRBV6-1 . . CASSALRDTGELFF TGTGCCAGCAGTGCTCTTAGAGACACCGGGGAGCTGTTTTTT
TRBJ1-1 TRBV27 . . CASSLRRPNTEAFF TGTGCCAGCAGTTTACGACGGCCGAACACTGAAGCTTTCTTT
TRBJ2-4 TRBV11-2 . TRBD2 CASSLYHSGATYIQYF TGTGCCAGCAGCTTATACCATAGCGGGGCCACGTACATTCAGTACTTC
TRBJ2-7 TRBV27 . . CASSLSAGTGEQYF TGTGCCAGCAGTTTATCCGCCGGCACGGGGGAGCAGTACTTC
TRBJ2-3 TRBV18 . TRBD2 CASSIGLAGAGDTQYF TGTGCCAGCTCAATCGGACTAGCGGGAGCGGGGGATACGCAGTATTTT
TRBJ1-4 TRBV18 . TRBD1 CASSPTGANEKLFF TGTGCCAGCTCCCCAACAGGGGCTAATGAAAAACTGTTTTTT
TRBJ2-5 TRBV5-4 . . CASRVGGQETQYF TGTGCCAGCAGGGTCGGTGGGCAAGAGACCCAGTACTTC
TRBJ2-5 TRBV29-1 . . CSVPFTETQYF TGCAGCGTCCCCTTCACGGAGACCCAGTACTTC
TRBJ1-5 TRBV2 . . CASSGEGEYQPQHF TGTGCCAGCAGTGGGGAGGGGGAGTATCAGCCCCAGCATTTT
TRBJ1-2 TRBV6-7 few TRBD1 CASLQGEDGYTF TGTGCCAGCTTACAGGGGGAGGATGGCTACACCTTC
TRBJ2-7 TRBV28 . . CASSFADTYEQYF TGTGCCAGCAGTTTCGCAGATACCTACGAGCAGTACTTC
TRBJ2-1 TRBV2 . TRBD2 CASSVRLAGVGEQFF TGTGCCAGCAGTGTCCGACTAGCGGGAGTAGGTGAGCAGTTCTTC
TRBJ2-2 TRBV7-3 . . CASSLLSPGENTGELFF TGTGCCAGCAGCTTATTGAGCCCAGGAGAGAACACCGGGGAGCTGTTTTTT
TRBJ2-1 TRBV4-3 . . CASSQEVASPYNEQFF TGCGCCAGCAGCCAAGAAGTAGCGTCGCCCTACAATGAGCAGTTCTTC
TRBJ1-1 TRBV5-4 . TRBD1 CASSAGTGRNTEAFF TGTGCCAGCAGCGCCGGGACAGGGAGGAACACTGAAGCTTTCTTT
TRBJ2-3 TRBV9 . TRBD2 CASSSGLAGPTDTQYF TGTGCCAGCAGCTCCGGACTAGCGGGTCCGACAGATACGCAGTATTTT
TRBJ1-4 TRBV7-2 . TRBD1 CASSEGTVGEKLFF TGTGCCAGCAGCGAAGGGACAGTTGGAGAAAAACTGTTTTTT
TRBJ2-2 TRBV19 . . CASSIRGVGTGELFF TGTGCCAGTAGTATACGAGGGGTCGGGACCGGGGAGCTGTTTTTT
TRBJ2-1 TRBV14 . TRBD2 CASSQDFGRLAGAPNEQFF TGTGCCAGCAGCCAAGATTTCGGGCGGCTAGCGGGAGCCCCCAATGAGCAGTTCTTC